This T cell receptor (beta chain) was observed in a study of blood T cells in healthy people across ages. Russia was home to the donors, healthy Caucasian individuals aged about 6 to 90. Each donor had 9 to 10 milliliters of peripheral blood drawn. General study results and limits: When one million T cells were used, diversity estimates were thought to be underestimates. Observed TCR beta diversity showed a strong correlation with the percentage of naive T cells as measured by flow cytometry.

Then a second PCR, running roughly 7 to 11 cycles, was carried out with a sample-barcoded 5' primer and a J-beta primer mix. In TCRdb, the 5' RACE reads were re-called with MiXCR into one record per CDR3 protein. The table includes 650,000 to 700,000 distinct CDR3 sequences, 52% detected once. Note on this clonotype: Its antigen is still unknown.

This CDR3 contains 13 residues. The V and J ends lost 11 bases and 4 bases, in that order; junction bases with no gene match: 8. The TCR originated in an elderly woman in good health. The specimen sequenced was blood. V is TRBV12-3 or TRBV12-4 and J is TRBJ2-3; 8 nucleotides match TRBD2. The CDR3 is CAGRRAGADTQYF. The CDR3 nucleotides are TGTGCCGGTCGAAGAGCGGGGGCAGATACGCAGTATTTT.